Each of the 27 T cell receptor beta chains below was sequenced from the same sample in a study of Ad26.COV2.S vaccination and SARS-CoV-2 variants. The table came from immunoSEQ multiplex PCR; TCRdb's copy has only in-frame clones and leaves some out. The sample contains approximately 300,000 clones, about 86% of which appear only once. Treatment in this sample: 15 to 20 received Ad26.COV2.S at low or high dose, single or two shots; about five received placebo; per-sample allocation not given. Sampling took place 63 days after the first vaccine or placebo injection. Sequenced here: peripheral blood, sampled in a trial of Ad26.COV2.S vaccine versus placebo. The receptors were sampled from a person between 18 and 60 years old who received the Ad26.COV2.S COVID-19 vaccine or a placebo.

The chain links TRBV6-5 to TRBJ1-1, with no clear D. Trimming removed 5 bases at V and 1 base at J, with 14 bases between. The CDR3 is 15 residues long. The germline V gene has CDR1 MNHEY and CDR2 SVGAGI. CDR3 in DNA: TGTGCCAGCAGTCCCCGACTCATGACGAACACTGAAGCTTTCTTT. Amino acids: CASSPRLMTNTEAFF.

CDR3 in amino acids: CASVSGERMDIQYF. DNA for the CDR3: TGTGCCAGCGTAAGCGGGGAAAGAATGGACATTCAGTACTTC. The rearrangement links TRBV2 to TRBJ2-4; TRBD2 matches at 7 bases. This CDR3 is built from 14 residues. Germline V gives CDR1 SNHLY, CDR2 FYNNEI. The trim removed 8 bases at V and 8 bases at J, leaving 12 bases unmatched.

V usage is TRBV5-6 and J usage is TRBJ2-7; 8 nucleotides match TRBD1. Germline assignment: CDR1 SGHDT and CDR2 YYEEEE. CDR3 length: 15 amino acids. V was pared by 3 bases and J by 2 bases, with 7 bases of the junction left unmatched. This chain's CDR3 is CASSSLTGETYEQYF. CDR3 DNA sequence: TGTGCCAGCAGCTCACTGACAGGGGAAACCTACGAGCAGTACTTC.

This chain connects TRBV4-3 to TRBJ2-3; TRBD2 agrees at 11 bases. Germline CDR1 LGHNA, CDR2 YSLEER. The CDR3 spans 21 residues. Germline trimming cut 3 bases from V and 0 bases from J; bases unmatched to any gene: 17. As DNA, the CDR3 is TGCGCCAGCAGCCACCTAACCCATACTAGCGGGGGAGACCCTAGCACAGATACGCAGTATTTT. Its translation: CASSHLTHTSGGDPSTDTQYF.

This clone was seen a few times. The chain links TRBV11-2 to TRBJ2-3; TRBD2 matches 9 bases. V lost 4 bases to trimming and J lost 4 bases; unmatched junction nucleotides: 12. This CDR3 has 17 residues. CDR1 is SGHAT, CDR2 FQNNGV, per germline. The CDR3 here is CASSSRQGRGGPDTQYF. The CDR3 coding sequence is TGTGCCAGCAGCTCCCGTCAGGGGCGGGGGGGCCCAGATACGCAGTATTTT.

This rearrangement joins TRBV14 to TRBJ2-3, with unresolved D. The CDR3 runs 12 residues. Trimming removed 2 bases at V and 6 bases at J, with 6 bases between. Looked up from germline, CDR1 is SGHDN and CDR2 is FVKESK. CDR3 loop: CASSQMGDTQYF. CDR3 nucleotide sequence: TGTGCCAGCAGCCAAATGGGGGATACGCAGTATTTT.

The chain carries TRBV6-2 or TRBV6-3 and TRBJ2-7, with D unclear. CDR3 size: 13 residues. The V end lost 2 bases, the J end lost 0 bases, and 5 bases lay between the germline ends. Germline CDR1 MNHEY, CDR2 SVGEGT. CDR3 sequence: CASSYGHSYEQYF. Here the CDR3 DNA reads TGTGCCAGCAGTTACGGTCACTCCTACGAGCAGTACTTC.

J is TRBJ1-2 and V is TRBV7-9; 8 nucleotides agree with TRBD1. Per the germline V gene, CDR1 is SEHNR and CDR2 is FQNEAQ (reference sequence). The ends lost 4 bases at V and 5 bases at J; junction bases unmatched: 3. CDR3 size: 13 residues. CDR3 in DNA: TGTGCCAGCAGCTACGACAGGGGTTATGGCTACACCTTC. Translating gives CASSYDRGYGYTF.

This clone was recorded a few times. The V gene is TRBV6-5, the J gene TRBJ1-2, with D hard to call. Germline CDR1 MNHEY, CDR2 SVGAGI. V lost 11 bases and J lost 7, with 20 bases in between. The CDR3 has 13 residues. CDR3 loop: CASEGGQRAGYTF. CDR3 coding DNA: TGTGCCTCCGAGGGCGGGCAGAGGGCTGGCTACACCTTC.

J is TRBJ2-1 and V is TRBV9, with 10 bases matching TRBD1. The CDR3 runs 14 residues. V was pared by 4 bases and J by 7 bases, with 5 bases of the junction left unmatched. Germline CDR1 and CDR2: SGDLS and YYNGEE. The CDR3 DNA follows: TGTGCCAGCAGCAACCGGGACAGGGGAAATGAGCAGTTCTTC. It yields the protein CASSNRDRGNEQFF.

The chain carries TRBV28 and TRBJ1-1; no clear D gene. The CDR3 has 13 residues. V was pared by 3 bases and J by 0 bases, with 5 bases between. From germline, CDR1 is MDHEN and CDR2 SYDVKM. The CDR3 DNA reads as TGTGCCAGCAGTTTCCGCCTGAACACTGAAGCTTTCTTT. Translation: CASSFRLNTEAFF.

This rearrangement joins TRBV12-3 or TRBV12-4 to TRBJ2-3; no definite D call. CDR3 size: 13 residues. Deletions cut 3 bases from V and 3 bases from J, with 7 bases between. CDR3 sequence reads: CASSFPGTDTQYF. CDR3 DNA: TGTGCCAGCAGTTTCCCTGGAACAGATACGCAGTATTTT.

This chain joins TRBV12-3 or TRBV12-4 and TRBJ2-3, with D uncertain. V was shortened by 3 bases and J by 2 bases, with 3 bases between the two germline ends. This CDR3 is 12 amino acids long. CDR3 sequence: CASSLNTDTQYF. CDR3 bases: TGTGCCAGCAGTTTGAACACAGATACGCAGTATTTT.

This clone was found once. This CDR3 reads CASSYSTVPIPQYF. CDR3 in DNA: TGTGCCAGCAGTTACTCGACTGTCCCCATCCCGCAGTACTTC. The rearrangement links TRBV6-2 or TRBV6-3 to TRBJ2-7; D not certain. The CDR3 spans 14 residues. Germline lookup yields CDR1 MNHEY and CDR2 SVGEGT. V lost 0 bases and J lost 9, with 15 bases in between.

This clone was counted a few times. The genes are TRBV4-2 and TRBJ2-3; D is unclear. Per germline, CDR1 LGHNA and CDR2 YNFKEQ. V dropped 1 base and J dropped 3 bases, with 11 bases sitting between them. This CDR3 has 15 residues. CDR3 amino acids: CASSQGYGPTDTQYF. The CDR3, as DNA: TGTGCCAGCAGCCAAGGGTACGGACCAACAGATACGCAGTATTTT.

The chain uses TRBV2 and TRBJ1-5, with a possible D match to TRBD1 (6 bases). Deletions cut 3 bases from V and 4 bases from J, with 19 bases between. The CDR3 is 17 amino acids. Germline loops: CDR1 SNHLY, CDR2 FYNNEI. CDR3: CASSDPPLWTDNQPQHF. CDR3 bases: TGTGCCAGCAGTGATCCGCCCCTGTGGACAGATAATCAGCCCCAGCATTTT.

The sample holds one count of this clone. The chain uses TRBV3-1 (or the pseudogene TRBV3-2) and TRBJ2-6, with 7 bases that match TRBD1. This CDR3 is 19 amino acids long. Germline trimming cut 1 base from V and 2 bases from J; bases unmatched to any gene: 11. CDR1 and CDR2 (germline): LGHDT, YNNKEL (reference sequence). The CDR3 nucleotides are TGTGCCAGCAGCCAAGGTATCGGGACAGTCAGCCCTGGGGCCAACGTCCTGACTTTC. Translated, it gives CASSQGIGTVSPGANVLTF.

The CDR3 spells CASSSWTSVVGDTQYF. CDR3 sequence (DNA): TGCGCCAGCAGCTCCTGGACTAGCGTGGTGGGAGATACGCAGTATTTT. The chain carries TRBV5-1 and TRBJ2-3; 9 positions match TRBD2. This CDR3 spans 16 amino acids. V lost 3 bases, J lost 5 bases, and 10 bases stayed unmatched. The germline CDR1 and CDR2 sequences are SGHRS and YFSETQ.

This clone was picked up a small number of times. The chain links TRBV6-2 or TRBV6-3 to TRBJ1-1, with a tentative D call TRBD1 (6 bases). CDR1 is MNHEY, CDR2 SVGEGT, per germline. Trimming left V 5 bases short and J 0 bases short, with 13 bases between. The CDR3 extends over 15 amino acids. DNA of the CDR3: TGTGCCAGCAGTAGCGGGACAAACATGAACACTGAAGCTTTCTTT. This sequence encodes CASSSGTNMNTEAFF.

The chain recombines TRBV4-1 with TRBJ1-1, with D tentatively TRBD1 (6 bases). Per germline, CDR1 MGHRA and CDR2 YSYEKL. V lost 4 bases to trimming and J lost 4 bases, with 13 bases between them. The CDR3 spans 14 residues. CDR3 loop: CASSPGVWGTEAFF. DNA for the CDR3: TGCGCCAGCAGCCCAGGGGTGTGGGGCACTGAAGCTTTCTTT.

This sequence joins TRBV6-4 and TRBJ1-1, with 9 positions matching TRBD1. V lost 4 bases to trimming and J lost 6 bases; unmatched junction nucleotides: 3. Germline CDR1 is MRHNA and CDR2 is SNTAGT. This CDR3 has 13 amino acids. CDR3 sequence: CASSAQGAAEAFF. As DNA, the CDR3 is TGTGCCAGCAGTGCACAGGGGGCGGCTGAAGCTTTCTTT.

The CDR3 DNA reads as TGTGCCAGTCTTGGGACACCAGGTCCATCCGGGGAGCTGTTTTTT. This codes for CASLGTPGPSGELFF. The chain uses TRBV19 and TRBJ2-2; possibly TRBD1 for D (6 bases). CDR3 length: 15 residues. V lost 8 bases, J lost 6 bases, and 19 bases lay in between. Germline values: CDR1 LNHDA, CDR2 SQIVND (reference sequence).

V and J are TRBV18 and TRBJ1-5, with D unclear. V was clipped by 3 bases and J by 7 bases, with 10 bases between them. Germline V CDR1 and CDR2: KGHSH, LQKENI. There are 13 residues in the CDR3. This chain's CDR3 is CASSPVLGQPQHF. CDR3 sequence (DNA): TGTGCCAGCTCACCGGTGCTGGGGCAGCCCCAGCATTTT.

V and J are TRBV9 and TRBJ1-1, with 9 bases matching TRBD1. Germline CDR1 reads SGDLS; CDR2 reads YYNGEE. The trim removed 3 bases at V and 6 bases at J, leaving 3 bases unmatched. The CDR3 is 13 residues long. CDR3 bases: TGTGCCAGCAGCGAGGGACAGGGATCTGAAGCTTTCTTT. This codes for CASSEGQGSEAFF. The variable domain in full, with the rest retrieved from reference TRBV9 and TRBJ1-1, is DSGVTQTPKHLITATGQRVTLRCSPRSGDLSVYWYQQSLDQGLQFLIQYYNGEERAKGNILERFSAQQFPDLHSELNLSSLELGDSALYFCASSEGQGSEAFFGQGTRLTVV.

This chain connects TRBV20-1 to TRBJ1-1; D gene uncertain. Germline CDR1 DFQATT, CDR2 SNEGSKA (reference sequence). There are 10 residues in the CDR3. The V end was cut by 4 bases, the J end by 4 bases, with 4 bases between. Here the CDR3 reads CSAKSTEAFF. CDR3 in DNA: TGCAGTGCTAAATCCACTGAAGCTTTCTTT.

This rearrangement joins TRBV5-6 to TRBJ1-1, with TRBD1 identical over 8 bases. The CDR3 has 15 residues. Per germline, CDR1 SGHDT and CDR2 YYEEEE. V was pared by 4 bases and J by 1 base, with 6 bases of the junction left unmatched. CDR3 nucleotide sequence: TGTGCCAGCAGCACCTGGACAGGGTCGAACACTGAAGCTTTCTTT. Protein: CASSTWTGSNTEAFF.

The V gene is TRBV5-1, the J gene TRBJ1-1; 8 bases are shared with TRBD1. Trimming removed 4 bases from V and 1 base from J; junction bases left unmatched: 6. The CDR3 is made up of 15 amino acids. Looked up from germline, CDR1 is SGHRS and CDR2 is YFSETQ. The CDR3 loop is CASSRGQGTNTEAFF. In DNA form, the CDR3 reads TGCGCCAGCAGCCGCGGACAGGGAACGAACACTGAAGCTTTCTTT.